Listed below are T cell receptor beta chains from one sample, sequenced in a study of blood T cell repertoires in COVID-19. Clones were sequenced by immunoSEQ multiplex PCR, and TCRdb holds only the in-frame ones, with some missing. The table lists 95,000 to 100,000 clones, roughly 85% of them singletons. Sequenced sample: peripheral blood. The receptors here all came from a woman in her 70s with active or convalescent COVID-19. CDR3s include the opening cysteine and the closing phenylalanine or tryptophan. D genes are given only for firm matches. Where a row states a size, it is once, few, many or the class of an expanded clone; other rows omit it.

TRBV5-1,.,TRBJ2-3,TRBD2,TGCGCCAGCAGCTCGGGACTAGCGGGAGGGGCAGATACGCAGTATTTT,CASSSGLAGGADTQYF
TRBV6-5,.,TRBJ1-5,TRBD1,TGTGCCAGCAGCTCGAGGACAGGGTGGAACCAGCCCCAGCATTTT,CASSSRTGWNQPQHF
TRBV30,.,TRBJ1-6,.,TGTGCCTGGACCCCAGAGGGGGGGGGCACGCCCCTCCACTTT,CAWTPEGGGTPLHF
TRBV2,.,TRBJ1-5,.,TGTGCCAGCAGTGAATTAGGGGATAGCAATCAGCCCCAGCATTTT,CASSELGDSNQPQHF
TRBV5-4,.,TRBJ2-7,.,TGTGCCAGCAGCTTGGCGGGAAAGGCCTACGAGCAGTACTTC,CASSLAGKAYEQYF
TRBV7-2,.,TRBJ2-1,TRBD2,TGTGCCAGCAGGACCTTCAGCGGGGGGGCCAATGAGCAGTTCTTC,CASRTFSGGANEQFF
TRBV5-1,.,TRBJ2-6,.,TGCGCCACCGGGAGCTCTGGGGCCAACGTCCTGACTTTC,CATGSSGANVLTF
TRBV18,.,TRBJ1-1,TRBD1,TGTGCCAGCTCACCCTGGACAGGTGGCGGCTACTTTAACACTGAAGCTTTCTTT,CASSPWTGGGYFNTEAFF
TRBV30,.,TRBJ2-3,TRBD2,TGTGCCGCAACTAGCGGGAACACAGATACGCAGTATTTT,CAATSGNTDTQYF
TRBV4-2,.,TRBJ2-7,TRBD1,TGTGCCAGCAGCCAAGCCAGTCACGGGACAGGGAACTACGAGCAGTACTTC,CASSQASHGTGNYEQYF
TRBV7-9,.,TRBJ1-1,TRBD1,TGTGCCAGCAGCCTAACCACAGGGGTAGGTACTGAAGCTTTCTTT,CASSLTTGVGTEAFF
TRBV7-2,.,TRBJ2-3,.,TGTGCCAGCAGCTTAGCTTACAATACAGATACGCAGTATTTT,CASSLAYNTDTQYF
TRBV19,.,TRBJ1-2,.,TGTGCCAGTAGTAGGGACGACAGGCTAAAGTATGGCTACACCTTC,CASSRDDRLKYGYTF
TRBV7-2,.,TRBJ1-4,TRBD1,TGTGCCAGCAGCTTAGCAGGTTACAGGGGGGCGCGAGCCACTAATGAAAAACTGTTTTTT,CASSLAGYRGARATNEKLFF
TRBV5-6,.,TRBJ2-1,.,TGTGCCAGCAGCTTTGGGGACTCGGTCTACAATGAGCAGTTCTTC,CASSFGDSVYNEQFF
TRBV7-8,.,TRBJ2-7,.,TGTGCCAGCAGCTTATCGAGGAACGTGTACGAGCAGTACTTC,CASSLSRNVYEQYF
TRBV7-9,.,TRBJ2-3,TRBD1,TGTGCCAGCAGCTTCGGGATGCAGGGGGAATCAGATACGCAGTATTTT,CASSFGMQGESDTQYF
TRBV11-2,.,TRBJ2-3,.,TGTGCCAGCAGCCGAGAACTAGTACCCAGGCAGTATTTT,CASSRELVPRQYF
TRBV5-4,.,TRBJ1-4,TRBD1,TGTGCCAGCAGCTTTGACAGGGGAAAGGAAAAACTGTTTTTT,CASSFDRGKEKLFF
TRBV7-2,.,TRBJ2-3,.,TGTGCCAGCAGCTTCACAGCGGGCACAGATACGCAGTATTTT,CASSFTAGTDTQYF
TRBV27,.,TRBJ1-1,TRBD1,TGTGCCAGCAGTTTAAAACAGGGGCCACGGAGGAACGCTGAAGCTTTCTTT,CASSLKQGPRRNAEAFF
TRBV28,.,TRBJ1-1,.,TGTGCCAGCAGTTTACCGTTGAACACTGAAGCTTTCTTT,CASSLPLNTEAFF
TRBV4-3,.,TRBJ2-1,TRBD2,TGCGCCAGCAGCCAAGAAGTGACTAGCGGGTACAATGAGCAGTTCTTC,CASSQEVTSGYNEQFF
TRBV19,once,TRBJ2-7,.,TGTGCCAGTAGTAGAATCGGTGGGGGCGCGCCCTACGAGCAGTACTTC,CASSRIGGGAPYEQYF
TRBV23-1,.,TRBJ2-1,TRBD2,TGCGCCAGCAGTCATCCGGGACTAGCGGGTTCCTACAATGAGCAGTTCTTC,CASSHPGLAGSYNEQFF
TRBV5-1,.,TRBJ2-5,.,TGCGCCAGCAGCCATAACACAGGGGGGGGAGAGACCCAGTACTTC,CASSHNTGGGETQYF
TRBV7-2,few,TRBJ1-4,TRBD1,TGTGCCAGCAGCCTAAGGGGTTTGACAGGGACTAATGAAAAACTGTTTTTT,CASSLRGLTGTNEKLFF
TRBV3-1/TRBV3-2,.,TRBJ1-2,.,TGTGCCAGCAGCCAAATGAGAGCTGCTGGCTACACCTTC,CASSQMRAAGYTF
TRBV11-3,.,TRBJ2-1,.,TGTGCCAGCAGCTTAGGCGGGATTACGTACAATGAGCAGTTCTTC,CASSLGGITYNEQFF
TRBV7-2,.,TRBJ1-2,.,TGTGCCAGCAGCTTAGAGTGGCAGGGTGGCGGTGGCTACACCTTC,CASSLEWQGGGGYTF
TRBV28,.,TRBJ1-1,.,TGTGCCAGCAGTTTTATCCACATCTCCACTGAAGCTTTCTTT,CASSFIHISTEAFF
TRBV2,.,TRBJ2-1,TRBD2,TGTGCCAGCAGTCTACTAGCGGGAAGACCGAATGAGCAGTTCTTC,CASSLLAGRPNEQFF
TRBV25-1,.,TRBJ2-1,TRBD2,TGTGCCAGCAGTATCAGCGGGGGGGCGAATGAGCAGTTCTTC,CASSISGGANEQFF
TRBV7-9,.,TRBJ2-5,TRBD2,TGTGCCAGCAGCCCAGGACTAGCGGGGGACTCCTTGGAAGAGACCCAGTACTTC,CASSPGLAGDSLEETQYF
TRBV18,.,TRBJ1-1,TRBD1,TGTGCCAGCTCACCAAGGGGGACAGGGGGCCTTATTGCTGAAGCTTTCTTT,CASSPRGTGGLIAEAFF
TRBV4-3,.,TRBJ2-1,TRBD1,TGCGCCAGCAGCCCTACAATCGACAGGGGGCTTGGCAATGAGCAGTTCTTC,CASSPTIDRGLGNEQFF
TRBV24-1,few,TRBJ1-5,.,TGTGCCACCGGGGTTGGGGGGAATCAGCCCCAGCATTTT,CATGVGGNQPQHF
TRBV18,.,TRBJ2-5,TRBD1,TGTGCCAGCTCGGGACAGCAAGAGACCCAGTACTTC,CASSGQQETQYF
TRBV6-4,.,TRBJ2-7,.,TGTGCCAGCAGTGACCCAATGCGAGGGTTTCGGGAGACAACCTACGAGCAGTACTTC,CASSDPMRGFRETTYEQYF
TRBV19,.,TRBJ1-5,TRBD1,TGTGCCAGTAGTATGTGGGGTCAGGGGGTAGTTCAGCCCCAGCATTTT,CASSMWGQGVVQPQHF
TRBV10-2,few,TRBJ1-2,.,TGCGCCAGCAGTGAGGGGAGGCCTACGGGGGGCTACACCTTC,CASSEGRPTGGYTF
TRBV9,.,TRBJ2-5,TRBD2,TGTGCCAGCAGCGTAGGAGCTAGCGGGAGGGCCTTAGAGACCCAGTACTTC,CASSVGASGRALETQYF
TRBV28,.,TRBJ1-5,.,TGTGCCAGCACCCTCGGGGGGTTAACCAATCAGCCCCAGCATTTT,CASTLGGLTNQPQHF
TRBV28,.,TRBJ2-1,.,TGTGCCAGCAGTCTCCCTCCCCGACACCCGCAGTTCTTC,CASSLPPRHPQFF
TRBV4-2,.,TRBJ2-7,TRBD2,TGTGCCAGCAGCCGAGACAGCGGGGGTCAATCCTACGAGCAGTACTTC,CASSRDSGGQSYEQYF
TRBV6-1,.,TRBJ2-7,TRBD2,TGTGCCAGCAGTGACAGATCTAGCGGGGTTCCCTACGAGCAGTACTTC,CASSDRSSGVPYEQYF
TRBV19,.,TRBJ1-1,.,TGTGCCAGTAGTAGCTACGGGGGGGGTACTGAAGCTTTCTTT,CASSSYGGGTEAFF